Only a few counts were recorded for the clone carrying this T cell receptor beta chain. Its target is not known. CDR1 is SGHRS and CDR2 is YFSETQ in the germline V gene. V lost 0 bases and J lost 0, with 10 bases in between. The CDR3 has 16 residues. This specimen belongs to a study of cytomegalovirus exposure and HLA in healthy donors. General observations from the study: From TCR beta sequences, most subjects' HLA-A and HLA-B alleles were reportedly predicted accurately. One later analysis reportedly identified an Asian-associated ancestry cluster that showed fewer N-insertions than the approximately 700-donor mean.

PCR primers comprised 60 Vbeta and 13 Jbeta primers. Sequencing was performed with immunoSEQ multiplex PCR; in TCRdb, only in-frame clones are kept and a portion is missing. The sample consists of about 130,000 clones, around 80% of them appearing once. The clonotype comes from a woman aged 40 to 50 in good health and CMV-seronegative. The chain couples TRBV5-1 to TRBJ2-1, with TRBD2 as a possible D gene (5 bases). Sequencing was carried out using PBMCs. The CDR3 is CASSLGGSSSYNEQFF. CDR3 sequence (DNA): TGCGCCAGCAGCTTGGGCGGGTCAAGCTCCTACAATGAGCAGTTCTTC.